This TCR beta chain stems from a study of blood T cells in healthy people across ages. General study points: Higher diversity and more naive CD4+ cells were features of long-lived donors, compared to aged donors.

For this clonotype: Its specificity is unknown.

CDR3 size: 13 residues. Trimming took off 5 bases at V and 7 bases at J, with 17 bases between the two ends. Looked up from germline, CDR1 is SQVTM and CDR2 is ANQGSEA. It was with a sample-barcoded 5' primer and a J-beta primer mix that a second PCR of roughly 7 to 12 cycles was run. TCRdb itself ran the 5' RACE reads through MiXCR, one entry per CDR3 protein. The sample has more than 1,000,000 distinct CDR3 sequences, roughly a quarter seen once; the top ten hold 0.65% to 0.75%. The sample was also linked to a second study, of T cells of mothers and their children. As that report states: RNA that had been extracted went wholly into cDNA synthesis, at 1.5 ug per 15 ul.

The sequenced sample was blood. The TCR comes from a girl aged 2-10 years in good health. This chain uses TRBV29-1 with TRBJ2-5; the D is unclear. DNA of the CDR3: TGCAGCGTTCAAACGGAAAACACGGGGACCCAGTACTTC. The encoded protein is CSVQTENTGTQYF. Drawing the rest from reference TRBV29-1 and TRBJ2-5, the complete variable domain is SAVISQKPSRDICQRGTSLTIQCQVDSQVTMMFWYRQQPGQSLTLIATANQGSEATYESGFVIDKFPISRPNLTFSTLTVSNMSPEDSSIYLCSVQTENTGTQYFGPGTRLLVL.